A selection of T cell receptor beta chains follows, all from one sample in a study of OX40 agonist ivuxolimab in advanced cancers. The protocol was immunoSEQ multiplex PCR, while the TCRdb copy is restricted to in-frame clones and leaves out a portion. The sample lists tens of thousands of clones; more than 80% were seen once. Source: CD4+ or CD8+ T cells sorted from blood, taken in a trial of the OX40 agonist ivuxolimab. All receptors derive from an adult with an advanced solid tumor such as melanoma, head and neck, liver or kidney cancer. Both conserved end residues are part of each CDR3. The order of the fields is V gene, J gene, CDR3 protein.

TRBV9,TRBJ2-3,CASSLDSPSTDTQYF
TRBV12-2,TRBJ1-6,CASRPGTETYNSPLHF
TRBV21-1,TRBJ1-5,CASSKGVGGKGPNQPQHF
TRBV7-9,TRBJ2-3,CAITHREHKDTQYF
TRBV5-5,TRBJ1-1,CASSLSGLTSVTEAFF
TRBV27,TRBJ1-4,CASSLTRALGEKLFF
TRBV5-6,TRBJ2-7,CASSPSGDYEQYF
TRBV4-1,TRBJ2-7,CATGGQISYEQYF
TRBV4-2,TRBJ2-3,CASSQDQTGTSTDTQYF
TRBV7-9,TRBJ2-7,CASSFQSERIEQYF
TRBV10-3,TRBJ2-4,CAISENRGRSLLAKNIQYF
TRBV19,TRBJ1-1,CASSVSGGGNTEAFF
TRBV6-1,TRBJ2-2,CASRERGNTGELFF
TRBV4-1,TRBJ2-1,CASSPRGTQSSYNEQFF
TRBV28,.,CASTLAGDTYEQYF
TRBV7-9,TRBJ2-1,CASRTSGGAVHEQFF
TRBV9,TRBJ1-5,CASSVGEGSGNQPQHF
TRBV6-1,TRBJ2-7,CASSVSGTEPYEQYF
TRBV7-9,TRBJ2-5,CASSYHLSRETQYF
TRBV10-2,TRBJ2-7,CASGDGAPYEQYF